The entry below describes one T cell receptor (beta chain). Its antigen is currently unknown. The time point denotes: baseline pretreatment blood. Indicated treatment: 15 Gy SBRT to primary tumor, nephrectomy 4 weeks later. Serial blood draws occurred at baseline and 2 and 4 weeks post-SBRT. The CDR3 consists of 16 residues. Germline V gene lookup returns CDR1 SGHNT and CDR2 YENEEA. With V trimmed by 5 bases and J by 3 bases, 9 bases remained unmatched. This sample is drawn from a study of radiation and T cells in renal cell carcinoma. Across the whole study: Nephrectomy followed 15 Gy stereotactic body radiation by 4 weeks.

Profiled with immunoSEQ multiplex PCR; TCRdb holds only in-frame clones, not every one. The top ten clones hold roughly a third of a sample with around 46,000 clones, approximately 80% of them seen once. Study-wide results and limits: In blood, top tumor clones expanded by 2 weeks, shrinking by 4.

The chain employs TRBV11-3 and TRBJ2-2, with 7 positions matching TRBD1. The TCR was taken from a woman aged 70 to 79 with renal cell carcinoma. The sequences come from blood, collected from a patient whose treatment included radiotherapy and nephrectomy. The CDR3 DNA reads TGTGCCAGCAGCCCCACAGGGGTGTGGGACACCGGGGAGCTGTTTTTT. Amino acids: CASSPTGVWDTGELFF.